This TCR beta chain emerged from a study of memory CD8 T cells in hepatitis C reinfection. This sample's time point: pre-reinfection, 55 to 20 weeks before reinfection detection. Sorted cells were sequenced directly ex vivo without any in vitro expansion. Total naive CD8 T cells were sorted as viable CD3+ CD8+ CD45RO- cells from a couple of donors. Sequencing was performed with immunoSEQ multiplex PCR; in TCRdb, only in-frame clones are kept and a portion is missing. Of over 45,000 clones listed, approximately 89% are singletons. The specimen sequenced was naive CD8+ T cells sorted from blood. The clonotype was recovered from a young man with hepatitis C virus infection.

CDR3 nucleotides: TGCAGCGTTGCGCGCGGAAGTACCTACGAGCAGTACTTC. Translated: CSVARGSTYEQYF. The chain combines TRBV29-1 with TRBJ2-7; D not certain. V lost 4 bases, J lost 2 bases, and 12 bases lay in between. Germline V gene lookup returns CDR1 SQVTM and CDR2 ANQGSEA. The CDR3 consists of 13 residues.